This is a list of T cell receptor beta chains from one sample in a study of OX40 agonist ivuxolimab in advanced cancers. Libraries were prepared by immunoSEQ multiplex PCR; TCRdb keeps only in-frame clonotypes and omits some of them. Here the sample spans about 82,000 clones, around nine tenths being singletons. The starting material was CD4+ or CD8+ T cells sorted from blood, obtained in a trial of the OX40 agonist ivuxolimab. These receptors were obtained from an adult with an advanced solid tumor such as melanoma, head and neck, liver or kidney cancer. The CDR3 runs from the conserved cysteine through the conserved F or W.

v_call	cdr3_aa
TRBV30	CAWSGTAGRTLHF
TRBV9	CASSLGLAGVAYEQYF
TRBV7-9	CASSFQTGDNYGYTF
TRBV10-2	CASSSGGKSSGNTIYF
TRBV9	CASSARRGEDTQYF
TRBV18	CASSPNEGTGVFQETQYF
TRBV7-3	CASSGGLARTGELFF
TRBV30	CAWSVGSRETQYF
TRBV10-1	CASSAGLPMSKLFF
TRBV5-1	CASSLVVEETQYF
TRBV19	CASSTGVNTEAFF
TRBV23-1	CASSQSKGPRGAGVNEKLFF
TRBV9	CASSVGGGAPTDTQYF
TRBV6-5	CASSAGQLYNEKLFF
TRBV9	CASSGGLETGELFF
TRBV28	CASSFDQSSYEQYF
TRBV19	CASSERLAGQGYEQYF
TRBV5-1	CASSFQAGASNEQYF
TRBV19	CASTMGNGSPLHF
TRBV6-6	CAIRDRGPDTQYF
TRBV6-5	CASSAGQGNEKLFF
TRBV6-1	CASSGTGGGEQYF
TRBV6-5	CASSYSGGVHNEQFF
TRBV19	CASSIGSNRGNQPQHF
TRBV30	CAWSLTRGGYGYTF
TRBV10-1	CASSEIRDSGYTF
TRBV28	CASSLAGGPTDTQYF
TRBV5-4	CASSPGRWRMNTEAFF
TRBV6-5	CASSSGTGGPYEQYF
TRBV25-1	CASTGLGSAGELFF
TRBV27	CASSSPGTGTNGYTF
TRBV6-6	CATRDPKGEQYF
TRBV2	CASAADSTSYEQYF
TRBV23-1	CASSQGGASTDTQYF
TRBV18	CASSLGTEQPQHF
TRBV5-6	CASSLGTRQPQHF
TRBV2	CASDRGVAGGQETQYF
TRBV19	CASRRLNQPQHF
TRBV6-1	CASRPAGKGTDTQYF
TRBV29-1	CSVEILQGVRPDTQYF
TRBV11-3	CASSLGQDYEQYF
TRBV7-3	CASSSSSRTRSLNTEAFF
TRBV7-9	CASSFDRPFYEQYF
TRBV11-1	CASSLWGPDEAFF
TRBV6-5	CASSRGLNEKLFF
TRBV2	CASSVVGATGELFF
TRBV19	CASSGWAPNTEAFF
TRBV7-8	CASSPGQRTYEQYF
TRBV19	CASSKLAGGDTQYF
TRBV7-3	CASSLGPGAYGYTF
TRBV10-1	CASSEGDRHNYGYTF
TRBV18	CASSPRDRAGVPYEQYF
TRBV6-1	CASRTTGVSGELFF
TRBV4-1	CASRIYPRQATRTDTQYF
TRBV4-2	CASSQAGVNEQFF
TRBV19	CASSRSGPTNEKLFF
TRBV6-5	CASSSPGVAEAFF